This TCR beta chain was captured in a study of OX40 agonist ivuxolimab in advanced cancers. Study in general: Dosing consisted of intravenous ivuxolimab at 0.01 to 10 mg/kg every 2 weeks.

V shed 3 bases and J 2 bases; nucleotides not matched to a gene: 7. The germline V gene encodes CDR1 SGHRS and CDR2 YFSETQ. This CDR3 is 16 amino acids long. Findings and caveats of the study: In CD8+ T cells, expanded clones were on average more numerous than in CD4+. Compared with others, partial responders at 0.1-3.0 mg/kg displayed clonal expansion among the lowest.

Only in-frame clones appear in the TCRdb table, and some are missing; sequencing was by immunoSEQ multiplex PCR. The table has tens of thousands of clones, about 81% seen once. In regard to this clone: What it binds is not known.

The sequence derives from an adult with an advanced solid tumor such as melanoma, head and neck, liver or kidney cancer. This specimen was CD4+ or CD8+ T cells sorted from blood, taken in a trial of the OX40 agonist ivuxolimab. V usage is TRBV5-1 and J usage is TRBJ2-7; 11 positions match TRBD2. Here the CDR3 reads CASSYQTSGNTYEQYF. The CDR3 DNA reads TGCGCCAGCAGCTACCAGACTAGCGGGAACACCTACGAGCAGTACTTC. The full variable domain, with the rest looked up from reference TRBV5-1 and TRBJ2-7, is KAGVTQTPRYLIKTRGQQVTLSCSPISGHRSVSWYQQTPGQGLQFLFEYFSETQRNKGNFPGRFSGRQFSNSRSEMNVSTLELGDSALYLCASSYQTSGNTYEQYFGPGTRLTVT.